Below are 7 T cell receptor beta chains sequenced from a single sample in a study of human versus mouse CDR3 diversity and MHC coevolution. TCRdb keeps only in-frame clones here, not all; method: immunoSEQ multiplex PCR. Among tens of thousands of clones listed, 94% were seen once. Sequencing input: naive CD4+ T cells from blood. Subset in this sample: CD45RO-negative CD62L-positive naive CD4 T cells. The receptors originated from a person in their 60s in good health.

The V gene is TRBV19, the J gene TRBJ2-7, with 9 nucleotides matching TRBD1. V was pared by 4 bases and J by 1 base, with 11 bases of the junction left unmatched. CDR3 size: 17 residues. Germline V gene sequence: CDR1 LNHDA, CDR2 SQIVND (reference sequence). In nucleotides, the CDR3 is TGTGCCAGTAGTAGAGGACAGGGGAGAATGGGGTCCTACGAGCAGTACTTC. Its protein is CASSRGQGRMGSYEQYF. Full variable domain (missing parts from reference TRBV19 and TRBJ2-7): DGGITQSPKYLFRKEGQNVTLSCEQNLNHDAMYWYRQDPGQGLRLIYYSQIVNDFQKGDIAEGYSVSREKKESFPLTVTSAQKNPTAFYLCASSRGQGRMGSYEQYFGPGTRLTVT.

The V call is TRBV18, the J call TRBJ2-5, with 10 bases fitting TRBD2. Losses at the gene ends were 3 bases for V and 5 bases for J; bases not matched to a gene: 9. The germline CDR1 and CDR2 sequences are KGHSH and LQKENI. This CDR3 contains 16 residues. The CDR3 nucleotides are TGTGCCAGCTCACCTTCGGCTAGCGGGAGTGGTGAGACCCAGTACTTC. This codes for CASSPSASGSGETQYF. Drawing the rest from reference TRBV18 and TRBJ2-5, the complete variable domain is NAGVMQNPRHLVRRRGQEARLRCSPMKGHSHVYWYRQLPEEGLKFMVYLQKENIIDESGMPKERFSAEFPKEGPSILRIQQVVRGDSAAYFCASSPSASGSGETQYFGPGTRLLVL.

This clone appeared once. CDR3 loop: CASSLGVGGRAYNEQFF. Here the CDR3 DNA reads TGTGCCAGCAGCTTAGGTGTTGGCGGGAGGGCCTACAATGAGCAGTTCTTC. V usage is TRBV7-2 and J usage is TRBJ2-1; 9 nucleotides agree with TRBD2. The CDR3 has 17 amino acids. With V trimmed by 1 base and J by 2 bases, 6 bases remained unmatched. From germline, CDR1 is SGHTA and CDR2 FQGNSA.

This clone was counted once. This chain uses TRBV5-1 with TRBJ2-5; TRBD2 aligns across 12 bases. After removal of 0 bases from V and 1 base from J, the junction contained 4 bases not matched to a gene. This CDR3 contains 17 residues. The germline CDR1 and CDR2 sequences are SGHRS and YFSETQ. CDR3 protein: CASSLVGLAGAQETQYF. The CDR3 DNA follows: TGCGCCAGCAGCTTGGTGGGACTAGCGGGCGCCCAAGAGACCCAGTACTTC.

V and J are TRBV7-2 and TRBJ2-1, with 7 bases aligning to TRBD2. The CDR3 contains 16 residues. The V segment lost 5 bases and the J segment 4 bases; nucleotides outside the gene matches: 11. Looked up from germline, CDR1 is SGHTA and CDR2 is FQGNSA. CDR3 loop: CASSPLSTSAYNEQFF. In nucleotides, the CDR3 is TGTGCCAGCAGCCCCTTAAGTACTAGCGCTTACAATGAGCAGTTCTTC.

The rearrangement uses TRBV11-2 and TRBJ2-7, with D possibly TRBD1 on 6 matching bases. The CDR3 contains 13 residues. CDR1 is SGHAT, CDR2 FQNNGV, per germline. V lost 2 bases and J lost 2, with 7 bases in between. This chain's CDR3 is CASSLNRAYEQYF. The CDR3 bases are TGTGCCAGCAGCTTAAACAGGGCCTACGAGCAGTACTTC.

The chain couples TRBV15 to TRBJ2-3; possible D gene TRBD2, 5 bases. The germline V and J ends were trimmed by 3 bases and 4 bases, with 14 bases remaining between them. The CDR3 consists of 15 residues. Germline CDR1 is LNHNV and CDR2 is YYDKDF (reference sequence). The CDR3 here is CATSSQVGIADTQYF. The CDR3 bases are TGTGCCACCAGCAGTCAAGTCGGGATCGCAGATACGCAGTATTTT.